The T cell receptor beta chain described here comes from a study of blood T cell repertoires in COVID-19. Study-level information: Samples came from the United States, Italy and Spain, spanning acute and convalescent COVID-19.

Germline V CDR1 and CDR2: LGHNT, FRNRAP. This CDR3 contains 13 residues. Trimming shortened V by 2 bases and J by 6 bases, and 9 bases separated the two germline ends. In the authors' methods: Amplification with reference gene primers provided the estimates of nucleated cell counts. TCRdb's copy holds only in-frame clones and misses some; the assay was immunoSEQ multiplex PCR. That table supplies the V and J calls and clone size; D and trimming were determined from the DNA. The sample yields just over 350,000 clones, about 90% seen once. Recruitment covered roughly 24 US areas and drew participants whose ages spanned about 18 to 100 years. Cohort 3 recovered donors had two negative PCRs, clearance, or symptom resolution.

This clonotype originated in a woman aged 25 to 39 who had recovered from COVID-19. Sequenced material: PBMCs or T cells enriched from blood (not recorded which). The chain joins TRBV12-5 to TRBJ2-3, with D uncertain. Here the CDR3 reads CASGLRLADTQYF. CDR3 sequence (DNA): TGTGCTAGTGGTTTGAGGTTAGCCGATACGCAGTATTTT.